The next 25 T cell receptor beta chains were all read from a single sample in a study of T cells after yellow fever vaccination. TCRdb called the 5' RACE reads again in MiXCR, with one record for every CDR3 protein. The sample records a few hundred thousand distinct CDR3 sequences, approximately 6% being singletons. Source: PBMCs, taken 5 days after the yellow fever booster vaccination. These receptors were collected from a man aged 25 to 40 who received the YFV17D yellow fever vaccine.

This clonotype came up a few times. This sequence joins TRBV28 and TRBJ1-4; 9 positions agree with TRBD1. Germline V CDR1 and CDR2: MDHEN, SYDVKM. With 4 bases clipped from V and 12 bases from J, the junction kept 9 bases outside the gene matches. The CDR3 runs to 14 residues. CDR3 sequence (DNA): TGTGCCAGCAGTTGGACAGGGGAGGTTGTGGAACTGTTTTTT. This translates into CASSWTGEVVELFF.

There are a few counts of this clonotype. The chain combines TRBV12-3 or TRBV12-4 with TRBJ2-1; TRBD2 agrees at 7 bases. CDR3 size: 12 residues. V shed 10 bases, J shed 5 bases, and the junction held 5 bases outside the gene matches. The CDR3: CAITSGNNEQFF. The CDR3, as DNA: TGTGCCATCACCAGCGGGAACAATGAGCAGTTCTTC.

J is TRBJ2-1 and V is TRBV7-9, with D perhaps given as TRBD1 or TRBD2 (5 bases each). V lost 7 bases and J 8 bases, leaving 15 bases between the germline ends. The germline V gene encodes CDR1 SEHNR and CDR2 FQNEAQ (reference sequence). The CDR3 has 13 amino acids. CDR3 DNA sequence: TGTGCCAGCATCAGGGAGAACGGGGATGAGCAGTTCTTC. The encoded protein is CASIRENGDEQFF.

This clonotype has more than one count but fewer than ten. This chain connects TRBV7-9 to TRBJ1-4; TRBD1 is a possible D gene (6 bases). V was shortened by 1 base and J by 10 bases, with 19 bases between the two germline ends. This CDR3 comprises 16 residues. Germline values: CDR1 SEHNR, CDR2 FQNEAQ (reference sequence). This CDR3 is CASSLDHSPGGGKLFF. The CDR3 DNA is TGTGCCAGCAGCTTAGACCATTCCCCTGGGGGCGGAAAACTGTTTTTT.

This clonotype has at least ten counts. The genes are TRBV12-3 or TRBV12-4 and TRBJ2-1, with D unresolved. This CDR3 comprises 12 residues. The germline V and J ends were trimmed by 2 bases and 6 bases, with 5 bases remaining between them. The CDR3 DNA reads TGTGCCAGCAGTTTAATTCCCAATGAGCAGTTCTTC. It specifies CASSLIPNEQFF.

This clonotype has only a few counts. The V call is TRBV5-1, the J call TRBJ2-1; D may be TRBD2 (6 bases). The CDR3 loop spans 13 amino acids. The V end lost 6 bases, the J end lost 5 bases, and 12 bases lay between the germline ends. Germline V gives CDR1 SGHRS, CDR2 YFSETQ. In DNA form, the CDR3 reads TGCGCCAGCAATCGGGAGTTGAACAATGAGCAGTTCTTC. Its translation is CASNRELNNEQFF.

This clonotype was observed a few times. This sequence joins TRBV24-1 and TRBJ2-5; D call uncertain. Germline assignment: CDR1 KGHDR and CDR2 SFDVKD. V shed 5 bases and J shed 7 bases, with 7 bases lying between them. This CDR3 comprises 11 residues. For the CDR3, the DNA is TGTGCCACCAGTGCTGTAGGGACCCAGTACTTC. Encoded protein: CATSAVGTQYF.

This clonotype turned up a few times. The chain links TRBV25-1 to TRBJ2-1; D is uncertain. Deletions cut 2 bases from V and 6 bases from J, with 2 bases between. The germline V gene has CDR1 MGHDK and CDR2 SYGVNS. The CDR3 is 11 residues long. In nucleotides, the CDR3 is TGTGCCAGCAGTGAAATCAATGAGCAGTTCTTC. Residues: CASSEINEQFF.

The sample holds many counts of this clonotype. The chain carries TRBV5-1 and TRBJ2-1, with 10 bases that match TRBD2. The CDR3 contains 14 residues. V was clipped by 2 bases and J by 9 bases; unmatched bases: 5. Germline-derived CDR1 and CDR2 are SGHRS and YFSETQ. The CDR3 DNA reads as TGCGCCAGCAGCTTAGGGACTAGCGATACTGAGCAGTTCTTC. Protein sequence: CASSLGTSDTEQFF.

This clonotype was counted many times. The genes are TRBV5-1 and TRBJ2-1, with D unclear. The CDR3 loop spans 15 amino acids. Trimming removed 6 bases at V and 6 bases at J, with 19 bases between. Looked up from germline, CDR1 is SGHRS and CDR2 is YFSETQ. The CDR3 DNA is TGCGCCAGCACCCCCTTTCCGTCCACAAGCAATGAGCAGTTCTTC. Translated, it gives CASTPFPSTSNEQFF.

This clonotype has at least ten counts. One junction end does not reproduce the germline sequence, and a read error may be involved. The rearrangement joins TRBV12-3 or TRBV12-4 to TRBJ1-5, with 9 bases aligning to TRBD1. This CDR3 has 15 amino acids. The CDR3 DNA is TGCGCCAGCAGCTTGGACAGGGGCGGCAATCAGCCCCAGCATTTT. This codes for CASSLDRGGNQPQHF.

The chain recombines TRBV6-1 with TRBJ2-7, with D maybe TRBD2 (5 bases). V dropped 7 bases and J dropped 2 bases, with 18 bases sitting between them. This CDR3 is 15 amino acids long. The germline gives CDR1 MNHNS, CDR2 SASEGT. The CDR3 DNA follows: TGTGCCAGCAAGGCCTATCGGGCGGGTACCTACGAGCAGTACTTC. The encoded protein is CASKAYRAGTYEQYF.

This clonotype was counted only a few times. This chain uses TRBV11-2 with TRBJ2-4; 12 bases line up with TRBD1. The V segment lost 1 base and the J segment 1 base; nucleotides outside the gene matches: 8. Per germline, CDR1 SGHAT and CDR2 FQNNGV. This CDR3 has 19 amino acids. In DNA, the CDR3 is TGTGCCAGCAGCTTAGTCCCCGGGACAGGGGGCTTTGCCAAAAACATTCAGTACTTC. Its protein is CASSLVPGTGGFAKNIQYF.

The rearrangement uses TRBV20-1 and TRBJ2-1; D perhaps matches TRBD1 (5 bases). Germline V gene lookup returns CDR1 DFQATT and CDR2 SNEGSKA (reference sequence). The V end lost 2 bases, the J end lost 10 bases, and 9 bases lay between the germline ends. The CDR3 totals 11 residues. The CDR3 spells CSARKGREQFF. CDR3 in DNA: TGCAGTGCTAGAAAGGGGCGAGAGCAGTTCTTC.

There are a few counts of this clonotype. The gene calls are TRBV20-1 and TRBJ2-1, with 10 nucleotides matching TRBD2. V gave up 7 bases and J gave up 4 bases; unmatched junction bases: 13. The CDR3 runs to 16 residues. The V gene's germline CDR1 is DFQATT and CDR2 SNEGSKA (reference sequence). The CDR3 nucleotides are TGCAGTGTACTAGATCGTTCTAGCGGGAGTTACAATGAGCAGTTCTTC. It encodes CSVLDRSSGSYNEQFF.

The chain combines TRBV7-2 with TRBJ2-2; no clear D. Trimming removed 3 bases from V and 7 bases from J, with 6 bases in between. The CDR3 sequence is 12 residues long. The germline V gene encodes CDR1 SGHTA and CDR2 FQGNSA. This CDR3 is CASSFLIGELFF. In DNA, the CDR3 is TGTGCCAGCAGCTTTTTAATCGGGGAGCTGTTTTTT.

This rearrangement joins TRBV6-2 or TRBV6-3 to TRBJ2-4, with TRBD2 identical over 8 bases. The CDR3 is made up of 14 amino acids. Trimming at V came to 7 bases and at J to 0 bases, leaving 2 bases not matched to a gene. Germline loops: CDR1 MNHEY, CDR2 SVGEGT. Here the CDR3 reads CASNLAGAKNIQYF. CDR3 DNA sequence: TGTGCCAGCAACCTAGCGGGAGCCAAAAACATTCAGTACTTC.

V and J are TRBV6-5 and TRBJ2-7, with D possibly called TRBD1 or TRBD2 (6 bases each). CDR3 length equals 15 residues. Germline V gives CDR1 MNHEY, CDR2 SVGAGI. V lost 6 bases and J 6 bases, leaving 21 bases between the germline ends. The CDR3 sequence is CASSSSGAVLREQYF. The CDR3 nucleotides read TGTGCCAGCAGCTCCTCGGGGGCAGTTTTGCGCGAGCAGTACTTC.

In its sample, this clonotype was seen a few times. The genes are TRBV5-1 and TRBJ1-6; D might be TRBD1 (5 bases). CDR3 length: 14 residues. Germline V gene lookup returns CDR1 SGHRS and CDR2 YFSETQ. V gave up 1 base and J gave up 11 bases, with 13 bases separating them. CDR3 loop: CASSLRGAQAPLHF. The DNA for the CDR3 is TGCGCCAGCAGCTTGCGCGGGGCTCAGGCACCCCTCCACTTT.

There are a few counts of this clonotype. This rearrangement joins TRBV30 to TRBJ1-3; perhaps TRBD1 as D (5 bases). Trimming cost V 2 bases and J 2 bases, with 7 bases left between them. Germline V gene lookup returns CDR1 GTSNPN and CDR2 SVGIG (reference sequence). This CDR3 has 13 amino acids. CDR3 amino acids: CAWSTTAGNTIYF. The CDR3 DNA is TGTGCCTGGAGTACGACAGCTGGAAACACCATATATTTT. Together with reference TRBV30 and TRBJ1-3, the CDR3 gives the full variable domain: SQTIHQWPATLVQPVGSPLSLECTVEGTSNPNLYWYRQAAGRGLQLLFYSVGIGQISSEVPQNLSASRPQDRQFILSSKKLLLSDSGFYLCAWSTTAGNTIYFGEGSWLTVV.

This clonotype was seen many times. This chain joins TRBV20-1 and TRBJ2-7; D is possibly TRBD2 (5 bases). Germline CDR1 reads DFQATT; CDR2 reads SNEGSKA (reference sequence). The ends were cut back, 8 bases at V and 2 bases at J, with 16 bases in the middle. The CDR3 is 13 amino acids. CDR3 residues: CSPYSATTYEQYF. In DNA form, the CDR3 reads TGCAGTCCATATAGCGCTACTACCTACGAGCAGTACTTC.

Notes on this clonotype: As the CDR3 is not closed by the conserved phenylalanine or tryptophan, this likely results from a read error. The V and J genes are TRBV19 and TRBJ2-7; D gene ambiguous. V was trimmed by 10 bases and J by 6 bases, leaving 19 bases between them. The CDR3 has 13 amino acids. Germline CDR1 is LNHDA and CDR2 is SQIVND (reference sequence). In DNA, the CDR3 is TGTGCCACCCCGCTCATCCTTTGGGGCGAGCAGTACCTC. Amino acids: CATPLILWGEQYL.

This clonotype showed up just a few times. V and J are TRBV30 and TRBJ1-5; possible D gene TRBD1, 6 bases. Germline assignment: CDR1 GTSNPN and CDR2 SVGIG (reference sequence). V was trimmed by 0 bases and J by 4 bases, leaving 13 bases between them. The CDR3 spans 15 residues. CDR3: CAWSVGGAGNQPQHF. CDR3 DNA sequence: TGTGCCTGGAGTGTAGGGGGGGCCGGGAATCAGCCCCAGCATTTT.

This clonotype has just a few counts. The CDR3: CASSATPNTGELFF. Here the CDR3 DNA reads TGTGCCAGCAGTGCGACACCGAACACCGGGGAGCTGTTTTTT. The genes are TRBV6-1 and TRBJ2-2; D gene ambiguous. The CDR3 contains 14 residues. Trimming left V 4 bases short and J 0 bases short, with 6 bases between. CDR1 is MNHNS and CDR2 is SASEGT in the germline V gene.

The chain carries TRBV5-5 and TRBJ2-5, with a tentative D call TRBD2 (6 bases). Between the trimmed V and J ends, which lost 2 bases and 9 bases, there was a span of 8 bases. This CDR3 is built from 11 residues. Germline V gene sequence: CDR1 SGHKS, CDR2 YYEKEE (reference sequence). The CDR3 is CASSLLAAQYF. In nucleotides, the CDR3 is TGTGCCAGCAGCTTACTAGCCGCCCAGTACTTC.